One and the same sample provided the 22 T cell receptor beta chains below, sequenced in a study of blood T cells in healthy people across ages. Using a J-beta primer mix together with a sample-barcoded 5' primer, a second PCR was run for about 6 to 11 cycles. From the 5' RACE reads, TCRdb called clonotypes with MiXCR, one entry per CDR3 protein. The table includes approximately 810,000 distinct CDR3 sequences, about 30% detected once. The material sequenced was blood. The receptor source for this set is an elderly woman in good health.

Only a few counts were recorded for this clonotype. The rearrangement joins TRBV30 to TRBJ1-6; the D is unclear. V was trimmed by 3 bases and J by 6 bases, leaving 9 bases between them. This CDR3 has 13 amino acids. Germline V gene data show CDR1 as GTSNPN and CDR2 as SVGIG (reference sequence). CDR3 amino acids: CAWSDDGNSPLHF. The CDR3, as DNA: TGTGCCTGGAGCGACGATGGTAATTCACCCCTCCACTTT.

This clonotype occurred a few times. The gene calls are TRBV5-6 and TRBJ1-2, with TRBD1 as a possible D gene (5 bases). CDR1 is SGHDT and CDR2 is YYEEEE in the germline V gene. V lost 0 bases to trimming and J lost 4 bases, with 10 bases between them. CDR3 length equals 14 residues. The CDR3, as DNA: TGTGCCAGCAGCTTGGGGGGCAGGATCTATGGCTACACCTTC. It yields the protein CASSLGGRIYGYTF.

For this clonotype: It may be a read error: a sequence one base away is much more abundant. The genes are TRBV7-2 and TRBJ2-1, with 7 bases fitting TRBD2. Germline loops: CDR1 SGHTA, CDR2 FQGNSA. The CDR3 is 15 residues long. Trimming cost V 3 bases and J 7 bases; bases outside gene matches: 9. CDR3 sequence (DNA): TGTGCCAGCAGCTTGGCATCTAGCGGAGGGAATGAGCAGTTCTTC. It yields the protein CASSLASSGGNEQFF.

This clonotype was recorded a few times. This may come from a read error, since a much larger clone is one base off. This chain links TRBV7-2 with TRBJ2-7, with a tentative D call TRBD1 (5 bases). The DNA matches TRBJ2-5 better at its end, which makes the J call doubtful. This CDR3 contains 15 residues. Germline loops: CDR1 SGHTA, CDR2 FQGNSA. The CDR3 protein is CASSLLWGQQGTQYF. CDR3 DNA sequence: TGTGCCAGCAGCTTACTTTGGGGCCAACAAGGGACCCAGTACTTC.

Turning to this clonotype: A much bigger clone sits one base away, suggesting this may be a read error. The genes are TRBV5-1 and TRBJ2-7; D perhaps matches TRBD2 (6 bases). Germline CDR1 reads SGHRS; CDR2 reads YFSETQ. With 3 bases removed from V and 12 bases from J, the gap between germline ends came to 25 bases. This CDR3 contains 15 residues. In DNA, the CDR3 is TGCGCCAGCAGCTGGAGGTATACGGGGGAAGAGACCCGGTACTTC. Translation gives CASSWRYTGEETRYF.

This clonotype was seen repeatedly, ten times or more. The rearrangement links TRBV5-1 to TRBJ2-3; TRBD2 is a possible D gene (6 bases). This CDR3 comprises 15 residues. CDR1 is SGHRS and CDR2 is YFSETQ in the germline V gene. Between the trimmed V and J ends, which lost 2 bases and 2 bases, there was a span of 12 bases. CDR3 nucleotides: TGCGCCAGCAGCTTATCCGGGACTCCCACAGATACGCAGTATTTT. This translates into CASSLSGTPTDTQYF.

The chain uses TRBV29-1 and TRBJ1-2; 7 bases map to TRBD1. With 7 bases clipped from V and 8 bases from J, the junction kept 10 bases outside the gene matches. This CDR3 comprises 12 residues. CDR1 is SQVTM, CDR2 ANQGSEA, per germline. The CDR3 nucleotides are TGCAGCGACCGGAAGACAGGGAGCGGCTACACCTTC. Encoded protein: CSDRKTGSGYTF.

The CDR3 here is CASSPRPGVTQYF. As DNA, the CDR3 is TGTGCCAGCTCACCAAGGCCGGGGGTGACCCAGTACTTC. J is TRBJ2-7 and V is TRBV18; possibly TRBD2 for D (6 bases). Judging by the DNA end, TRBJ2-5 fits better; the J call may be wrong. CDR1 and CDR2 (germline): KGHSH, LQKENI. The CDR3 is 13 amino acids.

Note on this clonotype: Compared with germline, one end of the junction differs, possibly owing to a read error. This chain joins TRBV5-6 and TRBJ2-4; unclear D gene. Germline V gives CDR1 SGHDT, CDR2 YYEEEE. This CDR3 is 15 amino acids long. The CDR3 coding sequence is TGTGTCAGCAGTACTCGACAACTAGCCAAAAACATTCAGTACTTC. Protein product: CVSSTRQLAKNIQYF.

This clonotype occurred many times. The chain has TRBV5-1 and TRBJ2-3; 10 nucleotides match TRBD2. This CDR3 comprises 17 residues. CDR1 is SGHRS, CDR2 YFSETQ, per germline. Losses at the gene ends were 0 bases for V and 0 bases for J; bases not matched to a gene: 4. CDR3 in amino acids: CASSLASGGGSTDTQYF. The CDR3 nucleotides read TGCGCCAGCAGCTTGGCTAGCGGGGGCGGTAGCACAGATACGCAGTATTTT.

Concerning this clonotype: A much larger clone is a single base away; this may be a read error. This sequence joins TRBV5-1 and TRBJ2-3; 8 bases align to TRBD1. The CDR3 has 14 amino acids. Germline loops: CDR1 SGHRS, CDR2 YFSETQ. CDR3 in amino acids: CASGFGQGSDTQYF. The CDR3 nucleotides read TGCGCCAGCGGCTTTGGACAGGGATCAGATACGCAGTATTTT.

This clonotype was recorded many times. The genes are TRBV4-2 and TRBJ2-1, with 7 bases that match TRBD2. Per the germline V gene, CDR1 is LGHNA and CDR2 is YNFKEQ. Losses at the gene ends were 1 base for V and 9 bases for J; bases not matched to a gene: 15. The CDR3 runs to 17 residues. CDR3 nucleotide sequence: TGTGCCAGCAGCCAAGTGGGAGCGGCTAGCGGCCTCGTTGAGCAGTTCTTC. It translates to CASSQVGAASGLVEQFF.

The CDR3 DNA reads TGTGCCAGCAGCTTAGCCCGTGCGGCGAACACTGAAGCTTTCTTT. This gives the protein CASSLARAANTEAFF. The chain recombines TRBV7-9 with TRBJ1-1; D call uncertain. V was trimmed by 0 bases and J by 1 base, leaving 9 bases between them. The V gene's germline CDR1 is SEHNR and CDR2 FQNEAQ (reference sequence). The CDR3 runs to 15 residues.

The sample holds many counts of this clonotype. The chain recombines TRBV15 with TRBJ1-6; D possibly corresponds to TRBD1 (6 bases). CDR1 and CDR2 from the germline V gene are LNHNV and YYDKDF (reference sequence). V dropped 1 base and J dropped 5 bases, with 18 bases sitting between them. CDR3 size: 18 residues. The CDR3 sequence is CATSRGQGRRLDNSPLHF. In DNA form, the CDR3 reads TGTGCCACCAGCAGAGGCCAGGGGAGGCGCTTGGATAATTCACCCCTCCACTTT.

In regard to this clonotype: A read error may be the cause here, since a much bigger clone is one base away. The gene calls are TRBV20-1 and TRBJ2-1; 9 bases are a match to TRBD2. Germline CDR1 and CDR2: DFQATT and SNEGSKA (reference sequence). CDR3 length: 16 amino acids. The CDR3 nucleotides read TGCAGTGCTAGAGACACTAGCGGGTTAGATGACAATGGGCAGTTCTTC. Translating it yields CSARDTSGLDDNGQFF.

Comment on this clonotype: As the CDR3 is not closed by the conserved phenylalanine or tryptophan, this likely results from a read error. The chain recombines TRBV12-3 or TRBV12-4 with TRBJ2-3; tentative D call: TRBD2 (5 bases). CDR3 length: 14 residues. The CDR3 is CASSFRETSDAQYS. As DNA, the CDR3 is TGTGCCAGCAGTTTCCGGGAAACCTCAGATGCGCAGTATTCT.

This clonotype was seen repeatedly, ten times or more. V gene TRBV27 combines with J gene TRBJ1-2; 10 bases are a match to TRBD1. The germline V gene encodes CDR1 MNHEY and CDR2 SMNVEV (reference sequence). The CDR3 totals 15 residues. V shed 8 bases, J shed 5 bases, and the junction held 11 bases outside the gene matches. The CDR3, as DNA: TGTGCCAGCTCCGAAGACCGGGACAGGGGATATGGCTACACCTTC. Protein: CASSEDRDRGYGYTF.

At least ten counts were recorded for this clonotype. This chain connects TRBV20-1 to TRBJ2-1; 12 bases align to TRBD2. Germline V CDR1 and CDR2: DFQATT, SNEGSKA (reference sequence). V was pared by 4 bases and J by 5 bases, with 6 bases of the junction left unmatched. CDR3 length: 15 residues. CDR3 residues: CSAIGLAGSHNEQFF. As DNA, the CDR3 is TGCAGTGCTATAGGACTAGCGGGGTCACACAATGAGCAGTTCTTC.

Turning to this clonotype: Possible read error: a much larger clone is one base away. This chain uses TRBV10-3 with TRBJ2-3; 11 nucleotides line up with TRBD2. CDR1 and CDR2 from the germline V gene are ENHRY and SYGVKD. The CDR3 is 15 amino acids. Trimming at V came to 3 bases and at J to 8 bases, leaving 7 bases not matched to a gene. As DNA, the CDR3 is TGTGCCATCAGTGATAGCGGGGGGGCGCCAGGTACGCAGTATTTT. The encoded protein is CAISDSGGAPGTQYF.

The CDR3 coding sequence is TGTGCCAGCAGCCCCCTCTGGGGAAGGCAGTACTTC. It translates to CASSPLWGRQYF. The chain has TRBV6-2 or TRBV6-3 and TRBJ2-5; no clear D gene. The germline gives CDR1 MNHEY, CDR2 SVGEGT. The CDR3 runs 12 residues. The V and J ends lost 6 bases and 11 bases respectively, with 16 bases between them.

This clonotype was counted only a few times. This chain links TRBV2 with TRBJ1-6; possibly TRBD1 for D (5 bases). The CDR3 length is 14 residues. Germline V gene data show CDR1 as SNHLY and CDR2 as FYNNEI. V was cut by 3 bases and J by 6 bases, with 9 bases left in between. In DNA, the CDR3 is TGTGCCAGCAGTGAGGCAGGGTCTAATTCACCCCTCCACTTT. Translating it yields CASSEAGSNSPLHF.

This clonotype was seen at least ten times. The rearrangement joins TRBV4-3 to TRBJ2-3; the match to TRBD2 covers 10 bases. Germline values: CDR1 LGHNA, CDR2 YSLEER. The CDR3 covers 18 residues. V trimming: 3 bases; J trimming: 4 bases; junction bases outside the gene matches: 13. The CDR3 is CASSQSPGLAFVSDTQYF. CDR3 coding DNA: TGCGCCAGCAGCCAGTCACCGGGACTAGCGTTTGTCTCAGATACGCAGTATTTT.